This entry lists 3 T cell receptor beta chains sequenced from one sample in a study of T cell responses to AZD1222 COVID-19 vaccine. Some clones are missing from TCRdb's copy, which holds only in-frame ones; the method was immunoSEQ multiplex PCR. The table has 90,000 to 110,000 clones, 80% to 90% seen once. The sample in question was peripheral blood, obtained 28 days after the second AZD1222 dose. Receptors originate from an adult who received the AZD1222 COVID-19 vaccine.

The rearrangement links TRBV3-1 (or the pseudogene TRBV3-2) to TRBJ1-6; D is unresolved. Per the germline V gene, CDR1 is LGHDT and CDR2 is YNNKEL (reference sequence). V was pared by 2 bases and J by 0 bases, with 8 bases between. This CDR3 has 16 residues. The CDR3 loop reads CASSQLGSSYNSPLHF. CDR3 bases: TGTGCCAGCAGCCAACTAGGGAGCTCCTATAATTCACCCCTCCACTTT.

The chain recombines TRBV28 with TRBJ2-3; 11 bases are shared with TRBD2. Germline CDR1 and CDR2: MDHEN and SYDVKM. Germline trimming cut 8 bases from V and 5 bases from J; bases unmatched to any gene: 9. The CDR3 sequence is 15 residues long. The CDR3 loop is CASSLAGAQGDTQYF. The CDR3 DNA reads TGTGCCAGCTCACTAGCGGGAGCCCAAGGAGATACGCAGTATTTT. The full variable domain, rest sourced from reference TRBV28 and TRBJ2-3, is DVKVTQSSRYLVKRTGEKVFLECVQDMDHENMFWYRQDPGLGLRLIYFSYDVKMKEKGDIPEGYSVSREKKERFSLILESASTNQTSMYLCASSLAGAQGDTQYFGPGTRLTVL.

The J gene is TRBJ2-7, the V gene TRBV11-2; TRBD1 might be the D (6 bases). The V gene's germline CDR1 is SGHAT and CDR2 FQNNGV. The CDR3 has 13 amino acids. V was trimmed by 5 bases and J by 6 bases, leaving 14 bases between them. The CDR3 protein is CASSKTGPSEQYF. CDR3 coding DNA: TGTGCCAGCAGCAAAACAGGGCCCAGCGAGCAGTACTTC.